A single T cell receptor (beta chain) is shown here with its context. These data originate in a study of technical replicates of blood from a handful of donors. The repertoire was sequenced with immunoSEQ multiplex PCR; TCRdb's copy has only in-frame clones and lacks some. The repertoire consists of about 82,000 clones, with 94% occurring once and the leading ten covering around 0.4%. The V gene's germline CDR1 is LNHNV and CDR2 YYDKDF (reference sequence). The CDR3 spans 15 residues. The ends were cut back, 5 bases at V and 0 bases at J, with 12 bases in the middle. The V call is TRBV15, the J call TRBJ2-3; tentatively, D is TRBD1 (6 bases). The receptor was isolated from a human donor in good health. Sample: T cells isolated from PBMCs. The CDR3 loop is CATSWNRGSTDTQYF. Here the CDR3 DNA reads TGTGCCACCAGCTGGAATAGGGGGAGCACAGATACGCAGTATTTT.